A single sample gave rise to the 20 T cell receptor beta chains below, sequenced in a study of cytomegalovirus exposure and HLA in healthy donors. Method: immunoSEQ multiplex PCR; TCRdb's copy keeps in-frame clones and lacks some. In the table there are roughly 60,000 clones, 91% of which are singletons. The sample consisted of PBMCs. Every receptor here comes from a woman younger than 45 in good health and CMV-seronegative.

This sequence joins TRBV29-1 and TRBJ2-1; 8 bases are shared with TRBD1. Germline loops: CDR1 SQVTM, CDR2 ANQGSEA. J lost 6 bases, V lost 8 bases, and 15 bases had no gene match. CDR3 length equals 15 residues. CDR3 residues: CSLKGGQGAPNEQFF. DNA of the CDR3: TGCAGCCTCAAGGGGGGCCAGGGGGCGCCCAATGAGCAGTTCTTC.

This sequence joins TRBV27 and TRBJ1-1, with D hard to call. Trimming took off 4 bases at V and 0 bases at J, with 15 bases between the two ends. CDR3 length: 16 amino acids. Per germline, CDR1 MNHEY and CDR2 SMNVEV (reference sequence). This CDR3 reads CASSSTPGSMNTEAFF. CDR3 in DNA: TGTGCCAGCAGTTCCACCCCGGGATCAATGAACACTGAAGCTTTCTTT.

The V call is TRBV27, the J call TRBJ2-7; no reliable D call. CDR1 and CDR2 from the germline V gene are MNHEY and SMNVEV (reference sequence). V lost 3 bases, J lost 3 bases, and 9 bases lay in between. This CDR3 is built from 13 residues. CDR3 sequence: CASSLGPSYEQYF. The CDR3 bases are TGTGCCAGCAGTTTGGGCCCGAGCTACGAGCAGTACTTC.

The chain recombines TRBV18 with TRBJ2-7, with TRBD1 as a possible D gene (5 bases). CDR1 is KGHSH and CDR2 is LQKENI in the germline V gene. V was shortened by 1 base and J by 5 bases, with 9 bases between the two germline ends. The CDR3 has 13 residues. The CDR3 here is CASSPHARDEQYF. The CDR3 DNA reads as TGTGCCAGCTCACCACATGCCAGGGACGAGCAGTACTTC.

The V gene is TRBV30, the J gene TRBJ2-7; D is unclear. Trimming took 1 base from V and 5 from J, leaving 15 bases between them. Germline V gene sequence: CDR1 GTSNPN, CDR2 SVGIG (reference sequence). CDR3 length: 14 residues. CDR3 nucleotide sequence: TGTGCCTGGAGTGATATTAGTATGAGCCACGAGCAGTACTTC. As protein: CAWSDISMSHEQYF.

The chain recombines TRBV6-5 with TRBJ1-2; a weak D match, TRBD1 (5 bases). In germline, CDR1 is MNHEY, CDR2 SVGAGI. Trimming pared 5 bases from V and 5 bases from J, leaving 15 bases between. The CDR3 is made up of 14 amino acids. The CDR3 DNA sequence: TGTGCCAGCAGTAATCCAGACAGTCCGTATGGCTACACCTTC. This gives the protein CASSNPDSPYGYTF.

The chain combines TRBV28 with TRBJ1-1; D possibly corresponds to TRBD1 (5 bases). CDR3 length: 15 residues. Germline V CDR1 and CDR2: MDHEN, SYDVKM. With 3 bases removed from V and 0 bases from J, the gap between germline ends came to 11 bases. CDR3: CASSFMTEVNTEAFF. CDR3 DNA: TGTGCCAGCAGTTTCATGACAGAGGTGAACACTGAAGCTTTCTTT.

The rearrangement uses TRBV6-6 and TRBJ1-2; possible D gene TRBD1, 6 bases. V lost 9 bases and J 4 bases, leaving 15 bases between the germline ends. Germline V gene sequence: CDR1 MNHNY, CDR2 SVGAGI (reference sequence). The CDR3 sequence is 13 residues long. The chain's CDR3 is CASTGIGPYGYTF. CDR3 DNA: TGTGCCAGTACAGGGATTGGACCCTATGGCTACACCTTC.

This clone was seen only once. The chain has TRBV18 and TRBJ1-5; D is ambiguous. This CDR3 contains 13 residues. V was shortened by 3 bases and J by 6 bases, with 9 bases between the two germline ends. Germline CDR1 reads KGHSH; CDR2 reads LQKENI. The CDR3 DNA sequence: TGTGCCAGCTCACCTCAAGGGAGTCAGCCCCAGCATTTT. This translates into CASSPQGSQPQHF.

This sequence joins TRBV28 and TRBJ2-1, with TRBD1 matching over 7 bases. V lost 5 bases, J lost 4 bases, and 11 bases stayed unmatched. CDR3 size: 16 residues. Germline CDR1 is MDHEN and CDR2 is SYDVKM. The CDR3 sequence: CASSAQQGWAYNEQFF. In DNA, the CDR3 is TGTGCCAGCAGTGCCCAACAGGGGTGGGCTTACAATGAGCAGTTCTTC.

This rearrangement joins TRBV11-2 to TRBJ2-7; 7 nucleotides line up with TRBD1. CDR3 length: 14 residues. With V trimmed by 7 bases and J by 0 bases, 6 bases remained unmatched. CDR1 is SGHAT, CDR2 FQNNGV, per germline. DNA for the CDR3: TGTGCCAGCAACCCCCGGACAGGCTCCTACGAGCAGTACTTC. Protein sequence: CASNPRTGSYEQYF.

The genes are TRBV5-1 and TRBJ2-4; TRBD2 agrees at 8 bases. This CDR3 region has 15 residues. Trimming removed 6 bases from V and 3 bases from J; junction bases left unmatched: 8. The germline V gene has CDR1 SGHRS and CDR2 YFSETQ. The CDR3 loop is CASKSGGPSKNIQYF. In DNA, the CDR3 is TGCGCCAGCAAATCGGGAGGGCCGAGCAAAAACATTCAGTACTTC.

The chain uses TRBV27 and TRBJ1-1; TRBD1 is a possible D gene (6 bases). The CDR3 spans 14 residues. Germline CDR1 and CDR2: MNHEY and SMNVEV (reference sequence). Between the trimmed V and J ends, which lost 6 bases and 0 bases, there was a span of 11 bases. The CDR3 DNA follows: TGTGCCAGCAGGATCCAGGGGATGAACACTGAAGCTTTCTTT. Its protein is CASRIQGMNTEAFF.

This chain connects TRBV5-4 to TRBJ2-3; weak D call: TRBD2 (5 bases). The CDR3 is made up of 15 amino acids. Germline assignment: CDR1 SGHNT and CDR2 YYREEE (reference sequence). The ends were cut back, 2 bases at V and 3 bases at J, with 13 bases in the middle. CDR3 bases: TGTGCCAGCAGCTTAGTAACTAGTGTGACAGATACGCAGTATTTT. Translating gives CASSLVTSVTDTQYF.

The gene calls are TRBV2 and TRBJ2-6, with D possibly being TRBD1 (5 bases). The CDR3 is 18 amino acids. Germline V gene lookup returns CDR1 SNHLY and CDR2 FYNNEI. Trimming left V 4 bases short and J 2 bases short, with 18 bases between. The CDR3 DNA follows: TGTGCCAGCAGTGCTATGGGCCAGGGATGGACTGGGGCCAACGTCCTGACTTTC. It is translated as CASSAMGQGWTGANVLTF.

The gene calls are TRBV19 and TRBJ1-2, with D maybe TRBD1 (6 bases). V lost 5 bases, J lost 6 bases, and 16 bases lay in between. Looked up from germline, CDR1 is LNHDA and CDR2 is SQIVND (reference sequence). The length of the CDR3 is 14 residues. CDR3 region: CASSASTGSHGYTF. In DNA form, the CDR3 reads TGTGCCAGTAGTGCCTCGACAGGTAGCCATGGCTACACCTTC.

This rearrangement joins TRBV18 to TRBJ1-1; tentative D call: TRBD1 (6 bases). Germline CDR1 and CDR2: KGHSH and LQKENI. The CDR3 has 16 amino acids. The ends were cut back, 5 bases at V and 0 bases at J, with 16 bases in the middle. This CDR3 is CASSALTGPLNTEAFF. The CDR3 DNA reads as TGTGCCAGCTCAGCCTTGACAGGTCCCCTGAACACTGAAGCTTTCTTT.

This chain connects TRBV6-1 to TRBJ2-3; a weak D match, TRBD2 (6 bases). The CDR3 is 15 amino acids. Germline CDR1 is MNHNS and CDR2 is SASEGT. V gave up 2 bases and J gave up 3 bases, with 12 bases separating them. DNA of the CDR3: TGTGCCAGCAGTGAACTGGCGGGACGAACAGATACGCAGTATTTT. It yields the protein CASSELAGRTDTQYF.

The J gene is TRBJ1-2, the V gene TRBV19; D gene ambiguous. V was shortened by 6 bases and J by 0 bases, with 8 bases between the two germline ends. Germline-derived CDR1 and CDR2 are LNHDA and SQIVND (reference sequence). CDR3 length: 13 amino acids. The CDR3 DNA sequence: TGTGCCAGTAGAAGGAGAGCTAACTATGGCTACACCTTC. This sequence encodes CASRRRANYGYTF.

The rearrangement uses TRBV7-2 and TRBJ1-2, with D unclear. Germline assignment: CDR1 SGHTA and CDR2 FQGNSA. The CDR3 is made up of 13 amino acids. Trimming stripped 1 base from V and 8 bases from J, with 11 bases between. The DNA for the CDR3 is TGTGCCAGCAGCTTAGAAGGCAGCAGGGGCTACACCTTC. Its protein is CASSLEGSRGYTF. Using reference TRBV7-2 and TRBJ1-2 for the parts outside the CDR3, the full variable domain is GAGVSQSPSNKVTEKGKDVELRCDPISGHTALYWYRQSLGQGLEFLIYFQGNSAPDKSGLPSDRFSAERTGGSVSTLTIQRTQQEDSAVYLCASSLEGSRGYTFGSGTRLTVV.